The rows below give T cell receptor beta chains drawn from one sample of a study of blood T cell repertoires in COVID-19. TCRdb's copy holds only in-frame clones and misses some; the assay was immunoSEQ multiplex PCR. The top ten hold roughly 0.9% of the sample, which has about 480,000 clones, 89% seen once. Sequenced sample: peripheral blood. The source of these receptors is a man between 18 and 35 years old with COVID-19, enrolled during active disease. The CDR3 runs from the conserved cysteine through the conserved F or W. Each record gives: V gene, J gene, D gene, clone size, CDR3 DNA, CDR3 protein. D genes are given only for firm matches. Some rows mark clone size as missing; the rest say once, few, many or name a class of expanded clone.

v_gene: TRBV18
j_gene: TRBJ1-5
d_gene: .
abundance: .
CDR3nt: TGTGCCAGCTCGCCCTCGGACAGTAGCAATCAGCCCCAGCATTTT
CDR3aa: CASSPSDSSNQPQHF

v_gene: TRBV14
j_gene: TRBJ1-1
d_gene: TRBD1
abundance: few
CDR3nt: TGTGCCAGCAGCCAGACGGACAGGTTCACTGAAGCTTTCTTT
CDR3aa: CASSQTDRFTEAFF

v_gene: TRBV6-4
j_gene: TRBJ2-1
d_gene: .
abundance: .
CDR3nt: TGTGCCAGCAGTCCAGGGGCCTACAATGAGCAGTTCTTC
CDR3aa: CASSPGAYNEQFF

v_gene: TRBV11-3
j_gene: TRBJ2-7
d_gene: .
abundance: .
CDR3nt: TGTGCCAGCAGCTTAGATTTTACTAACTCCTACGAGCAGTACTTC
CDR3aa: CASSLDFTNSYEQYF

v_gene: TRBV15
j_gene: TRBJ2-5
d_gene: .
abundance: .
CDR3nt: TGTGCCACCAGCAGAGATCGCCAGTTTCAAGAGACCCAGTACTTC
CDR3aa: CATSRDRQFQETQYF

v_gene: TRBV6-5
j_gene: TRBJ1-1
d_gene: .
abundance: few
CDR3nt: TGTGCCAGCAGGACCTTGGTCGGGAGGAGCGCTGAAGCTTTCTTT
CDR3aa: CASRTLVGRSAEAFF

v_gene: TRBV11-3
j_gene: TRBJ2-7
d_gene: .
abundance: .
CDR3nt: TGTGCCAGCAGCCAGGTGTACGAGCAGTACTTC
CDR3aa: CASSQVYEQYF

v_gene: TRBV6-5
j_gene: TRBJ1-2
d_gene: .
abundance: .
CDR3nt: TGTGCCAGCAGTCCCCGGGCAGGGAAGGCCTATGGCTACACCTTC
CDR3aa: CASSPRAGKAYGYTF

v_gene: TRBV2
j_gene: TRBJ1-6
d_gene: .
abundance: .
CDR3nt: TGTGCCAGCAGTCCTCTGAAGGGGTCACCCCTCCACTTT
CDR3aa: CASSPLKGSPLHF

v_gene: TRBV21-1
j_gene: TRBJ1-6
d_gene: .
abundance: once
CDR3nt: TGTGCCAGCAGCAAAGGGCGGGAATTCTCCTATAATTCACCCCTCCACTTT
CDR3aa: CASSKGREFSYNSPLHF

v_gene: TRBV12-3/TRBV12-4
j_gene: TRBJ1-1
d_gene: TRBD1
abundance: .
CDR3nt: TGTGCCAGCAGCCCAAGGGACAGGGCTGAAGCTTTCTTT
CDR3aa: CASSPRDRAEAFF

v_gene: TRBV19
j_gene: TRBJ2-7
d_gene: TRBD2
abundance: once
CDR3nt: TGTGCCAGTAGTATAGGCGGAAGTTTAGGACTAGCGGCTTCCTACGAGCAGTACTTC
CDR3aa: CASSIGGSLGLAASYEQYF

v_gene: TRBV5-1
j_gene: TRBJ2-7
d_gene: .
abundance: .
CDR3nt: TGCGCCAGCCGGGCCCTTCCGCAGGGGTATTACGAGCAGTACTTC
CDR3aa: CASRALPQGYYEQYF

v_gene: TRBV5-1
j_gene: TRBJ2-7
d_gene: TRBD2
abundance: .
CDR3nt: TGCGCCAGCAGCTCGGCGGGAGTCTCCTACGAGCAGTACTTC
CDR3aa: CASSSAGVSYEQYF

v_gene: TRBV3-1/TRBV3-2
j_gene: TRBJ2-2
d_gene: .
abundance: .
CDR3nt: TGTGCCAGCAGGTTCGCTAGCTCGAACACCGGGGAGCTGTTTTTT
CDR3aa: CASRFASSNTGELFF

v_gene: TRBV10-2
j_gene: TRBJ2-3
d_gene: TRBD2
abundance: .
CDR3nt: TGCGCCAGCAGTGCGCTTAGCGGGTTAACGGATACGCAGTATTTT
CDR3aa: CASSALSGLTDTQYF

v_gene: TRBV2
j_gene: TRBJ1-4
d_gene: .
abundance: once
CDR3nt: TGTGCCAGCACGGGGGGCACTAATGAAAAACTGTTTTTT
CDR3aa: CASTGGTNEKLFF

v_gene: TRBV2
j_gene: TRBJ1-4
d_gene: TRBD1
abundance: once
CDR3nt: TGTGCCAGCAGTCCGGGACAGGGAAGTGAAAAACTGTTTTTT
CDR3aa: CASSPGQGSEKLFF

v_gene: TRBV27
j_gene: TRBJ2-7
d_gene: .
abundance: .
CDR3nt: TGTGCCAGCAGTTTCCGCAGGCTCTACGAGCAGTACTTC
CDR3aa: CASSFRRLYEQYF

v_gene: TRBV15
j_gene: TRBJ2-7
d_gene: TRBD2
abundance: .
CDR3nt: TGTGCCACCAGCAGAGATCCGGGAATTAGCGGGGCAACCTACGAGCAGTACTTC
CDR3aa: CATSRDPGISGATYEQYF

v_gene: TRBV25-1
j_gene: TRBJ2-1
d_gene: .
abundance: .
CDR3nt: TGTGCCAGCACAGTGGCGGGGAATGAGCAGTTCTTC
CDR3aa: CASTVAGNEQFF

v_gene: TRBV19
j_gene: TRBJ1-2
d_gene: .
abundance: .
CDR3nt: TGTGCCAGTAGTTCATCTAACAGGGAACGAGGCTACACCTTC
CDR3aa: CASSSSNRERGYTF

v_gene: TRBV5-6
j_gene: TRBJ2-1
d_gene: TRBD1
abundance: .
CDR3nt: TGTGCCAGCGGCTGGACAGGGGGCTCCTACAATGAGCAGTTCTTC
CDR3aa: CASGWTGGSYNEQFF

v_gene: TRBV11-2
j_gene: TRBJ2-7
d_gene: .
abundance: once
CDR3nt: TGTGCCAGCACCTCGTCGTTGGGGCTAGGCGAGCAGTACTTC
CDR3aa: CASTSSLGLGEQYF

v_gene: TRBV2
j_gene: TRBJ2-2
d_gene: TRBD2
abundance: .
CDR3nt: TGTGCCAGCAGGGGACTAGCGGGAGGTACCGGGGAGCTGTTTTTT
CDR3aa: CASRGLAGGTGELFF

v_gene: TRBV7-8
j_gene: TRBJ2-5
d_gene: TRBD2
abundance: .
CDR3nt: TGTGCCAGCAGCTCTCTAGCGGGTCTCCAAGAGACCCAGTACTTC
CDR3aa: CASSSLAGLQETQYF

v_gene: TRBV5-1
j_gene: TRBJ2-3
d_gene: .
abundance: .
CDR3nt: TGCGCCAGCAGCCGGGGGATGGACACAGATACGCAGTATTTT
CDR3aa: CASSRGMDTDTQYF

v_gene: TRBV9
j_gene: TRBJ1-1
d_gene: .
abundance: .
CDR3nt: TGTGCCAGCAGCGTCTGGCGGATGAACACTGAAGCTTTCTTT
CDR3aa: CASSVWRMNTEAFF

v_gene: TRBV19
j_gene: TRBJ2-1
d_gene: TRBD2
abundance: .
CDR3nt: TGTGCCAGTAGTATAGTGAGGACTAGCGTAAGAAATGAGCAGTTCTTC
CDR3aa: CASSIVRTSVRNEQFF

v_gene: TRBV27
j_gene: TRBJ2-2
d_gene: .
abundance: .
CDR3nt: TGTGCCAGCAGTAACCCTTCCCGGTCCGGGGAGCTGTTTTTT
CDR3aa: CASSNPSRSGELFF

v_gene: TRBV5-1
j_gene: TRBJ2-1
d_gene: TRBD1
abundance: .
CDR3nt: TGCGCCAGCAGCCCTAGACAGGGCATCAATGAGCAGTTCTTC
CDR3aa: CASSPRQGINEQFF

v_gene: TRBV24-1
j_gene: TRBJ2-5
d_gene: TRBD1
abundance: once
CDR3nt: TGTGCCACCAGTGAGGCAGGGGGCCGGGAGACCCAGTACTTC
CDR3aa: CATSEAGGRETQYF

v_gene: TRBV5-6
j_gene: TRBJ2-3
d_gene: TRBD2
abundance: .
CDR3nt: TGTGCCAGCAGCTCGAACGCCGGGACTAGGTCCTCAGATACGCAGTATTTT
CDR3aa: CASSSNAGTRSSDTQYF

v_gene: TRBV6-5
j_gene: TRBJ1-3
d_gene: .
abundance: .
CDR3nt: TGTGCCAGCAGCCCAAGCCCTGGAAACACCATATATTTT
CDR3aa: CASSPSPGNTIYF

v_gene: TRBV7-6
j_gene: TRBJ2-1
d_gene: TRBD2
abundance: .
CDR3nt: TGTGCCAGCAGCTTAGGCGGGGGGGTCAATGAGCAGTTCTTC
CDR3aa: CASSLGGGVNEQFF

v_gene: TRBV11-3
j_gene: TRBJ2-3
d_gene: .
abundance: .
CDR3nt: TGTGCCAGCAGCTTAGCCTCTCTAGATACGCAGTATTTT
CDR3aa: CASSLASLDTQYF

v_gene: TRBV19
j_gene: TRBJ2-6
d_gene: .
abundance: .
CDR3nt: TGTGCCAGTAGTATAGGGCAGGGGACCTCTGGGGCCAACGTCCTGACTTTC
CDR3aa: CASSIGQGTSGANVLTF

v_gene: TRBV4-1
j_gene: TRBJ1-2
d_gene: .
abundance: once
CDR3nt: TGCGCCAGCAGCCAATCGCTTGCAGGGAACTATGGCTACACCTTC
CDR3aa: CASSQSLAGNYGYTF

v_gene: TRBV21-1
j_gene: TRBJ1-1
d_gene: .
abundance: .
CDR3nt: TGTGCCAGCAGCCGGGAGGGAGCTGAGTGGACTGAAGCTTTCTTT
CDR3aa: CASSREGAEWTEAFF

v_gene: TRBV11-2
j_gene: TRBJ2-5
d_gene: .
abundance: .
CDR3nt: TGTGCCAGCAGCTTAGGGATACGAGGGACCCAGTACTTC
CDR3aa: CASSLGIRGTQYF

v_gene: TRBV6-5
j_gene: TRBJ1-1
d_gene: TRBD1
abundance: .
CDR3nt: TGTGCCAGCTCAATCATCGGACAGGGTGAAGCTTTCTTT
CDR3aa: CASSIIGQGEAFF

v_gene: TRBV7-9
j_gene: TRBJ2-3
d_gene: TRBD2
abundance: .
CDR3nt: TGTGCCAGCAGCTTAGTGGGACTAGCGGGAGGTTCCACAGATACGCAGTATTTT
CDR3aa: CASSLVGLAGGSTDTQYF

v_gene: TRBV3-1/TRBV3-2
j_gene: TRBJ2-5
d_gene: TRBD2
abundance: .
CDR3nt: TGTGCCAGCAGCCAAGATCAGGGACTAGCGGGAGAAGAGACCCAGTACTTC
CDR3aa: CASSQDQGLAGEETQYF

v_gene: TRBV4-1
j_gene: TRBJ2-7
d_gene: .
abundance: .
CDR3nt: TGCGCCAGCAGCCCCGACCACAGGGAGTCCTACGAGCAGTACTTC
CDR3aa: CASSPDHRESYEQYF

v_gene: TRBV11-1
j_gene: TRBJ1-3
d_gene: .
abundance: few
CDR3nt: TGTGCCAGCAGCACCCCTAAGAAATCTGGAAACACCATATATTTT
CDR3aa: CASSTPKKSGNTIYF

v_gene: TRBV9
j_gene: TRBJ2-5
d_gene: TRBD2
abundance: .
CDR3nt: TGTGCCAGCAGCGTGGAGGGACTAGCGTCGTTCCAAGAGACCCAGTACTTC
CDR3aa: CASSVEGLASFQETQYF

v_gene: TRBV19
j_gene: TRBJ1-4
d_gene: .
abundance: .
CDR3nt: TGTGCCAGTAGTATAGGGACAGTTCCGGCTAATGAAAAACTGTTTTTT
CDR3aa: CASSIGTVPANEKLFF

v_gene: TRBV13
j_gene: TRBJ2-3
d_gene: TRBD2
abundance: .
CDR3nt: TGTGCCAGCAGCGTCCCTCTAGCGGGAGAAACCACTGGGGCAGATACGCAGTATTTT
CDR3aa: CASSVPLAGETTGADTQYF

v_gene: TRBV29-1
j_gene: TRBJ1-4
d_gene: .
abundance: .
CDR3nt: TGCATCTCTTCGACAGGAAGGGACAAAAAACTGTTTTTT
CDR3aa: CISSTGRDKKLFF

v_gene: TRBV14
j_gene: TRBJ1-1
d_gene: .
abundance: .
CDR3nt: TGTGCCAGCAGCCAACGCGCAGGCAGGGGCACTGAAGCTTTCTTT
CDR3aa: CASSQRAGRGTEAFF

v_gene: TRBV5-5
j_gene: TRBJ1-1
d_gene: .
abundance: .
CDR3nt: TGTGCCAGCAGTTTTACCCCGGCTTTGAGGGCTGAAGCTTTCTTT
CDR3aa: CASSFTPALRAEAFF

v_gene: TRBV2
j_gene: TRBJ2-5
d_gene: TRBD2
abundance: .
CDR3nt: TGTGCCAGCAGTGTCAATAGCGGGGTCCAAGAGACCCAGTACTTC
CDR3aa: CASSVNSGVQETQYF

v_gene: TRBV7-9
j_gene: TRBJ2-7
d_gene: .
abundance: once
CDR3nt: TGTGCCAGCAGCTTAGCCTCAGGATTATCCTACGAGCAGTACTTC
CDR3aa: CASSLASGLSYEQYF

v_gene: TRBV6-5
j_gene: TRBJ2-7
d_gene: TRBD1
abundance: .
CDR3nt: TGTGCCAGCAGTTACGGCCAGGGGGAAGGGGAGCAGTACTTC
CDR3aa: CASSYGQGEGEQYF

v_gene: TRBV5-4
j_gene: TRBJ2-5
d_gene: TRBD2
abundance: .
CDR3nt: TGTGCCAGCAGCTTGGGGGGACTAGCGGGATCTCGAGAGACCCAGTACTTC
CDR3aa: CASSLGGLAGSRETQYF

v_gene: TRBV19
j_gene: TRBJ1-5
d_gene: .
abundance: .
CDR3nt: TGTGCCAGTAGTATTGGAGGGACTCCCAATCAGCCCCAGCATTTT
CDR3aa: CASSIGGTPNQPQHF

v_gene: TRBV5-4
j_gene: TRBJ2-4
d_gene: TRBD1
abundance: .
CDR3nt: TGTGCCAGCAGCGGGACAGAAGCCAAAAACATTCAGTACTTC
CDR3aa: CASSGTEAKNIQYF

v_gene: TRBV7-6
j_gene: TRBJ2-2
d_gene: .
abundance: .
CDR3nt: TGTGCCAGCAGCTTACGAGCAAGAAGCACCGGGGAGCTGTTTTTT
CDR3aa: CASSLRARSTGELFF

v_gene: TRBV3-1/TRBV3-2
j_gene: TRBJ1-4
d_gene: .
abundance: once
CDR3nt: TGTGCCAGCAGCCAAGGGAGGAGGGAAAAACTGTTTTTT
CDR3aa: CASSQGRREKLFF